A selection of T cell receptor beta chains follows, all from one sample in a study of CD4 T cells in relation to SARS-CoV-2 and coronaviruses. These receptors have no identified antigens. The method was immunoSEQ multiplex PCR; TCRdb's version includes in-frame clones alone and lacks a portion of them. The repertoire holds some 25,000 clones, over 60% seen once, with 8.5% to 12% in the top ten. The sample comprised CD4+ T cells from PBMCs, cultured in vitro. These receptors all come from a human donor in good health. Each CDR3 is given with its conserved first and last residue.

j_gene | v_gene | CDR3aa
TRBJ1-6 | TRBV27 | CASSLSPTVNSPLHF
TRBJ1-1 | TRBV7-9 | CASSFSRVDTEAFF
TRBJ2-6 | TRBV7-6 | CASSLVMGLAGGPGGANVLTF
TRBJ1-6 | TRBV5-1 | CASSMTGYRLTPLHF
TRBJ2-7 | TRBV6-2/TRBV6-3 | CASSPLGGGKQYF
TRBJ2-5 | TRBV6-5 | CASRPTGRETQYF
TRBJ2-7 | TRBV3-1/TRBV3-2 | CASSQTSGGFSYEQYF
TRBJ1-6 | TRBV12-5 | CASGAPNSPLHF
TRBJ2-7 | TRBV5-4 | CASSPESASGGARHEQYF
TRBJ2-3 | TRBV11-3 | CASSRVAPDTQYF
TRBJ2-3 | TRBV19 | CASRRLAGAYTDTQYF
TRBJ2-5 | TRBV5-4 | CASRVAGRETQYF
TRBJ2-7 | TRBV30 | CAWSPGPYEQYF